The next 17 T cell receptor beta chains were all read from a single sample in a study of blood T cells in healthy people across ages. With a J-beta primer mix and a sample-barcoded 5' primer, a second PCR ran about 6 to 11 cycles. TCRdb independently ran MiXCR on the 5' RACE reads; one entry per CDR3 protein. The data hold about 1.6 million distinct CDR3 sequences, with approximately 32% observed a single time. Input material: blood. The receptor set was obtained from a woman aged 25-40 years in good health.

This clonotype was recorded a few times. The chain combines TRBV6-1 with TRBJ2-5, with TRBD2 identical over 7 bases. V lost 0 bases and J lost 2; bases outside the gene matches: 9. Germline V lookup: CDR1 MNHNS, CDR2 SASEGT. CDR3 length: 17 residues. The CDR3 nucleotides read TGTGCCAGCAGTGAAGCAGTGACTAGCTATTATCAAGAGACCCAGTACTTC. It encodes CASSEAVTSYYQETQYF.

This clonotype was counted only a few times. In DNA, the CDR3 is TGTGCCAGCAGCCAAGACCTACCTGGGTGGCAGAGACAGTCCCAGTACTTC. Protein: CASSQDLPGWQRQSQYF. V is TRBV4-2 and J is TRBJ2-5; possible D gene TRBD1, 5 bases. Germline loops: CDR1 LGHNA, CDR2 YNFKEQ. The V and J ends lost 0 bases and 9 bases respectively, with 23 bases between them. The CDR3 is 17 amino acids.

Comments on this clonotype: A much larger clonotype is one base distant, so this may be a read error. The genes are TRBV11-2 and TRBJ2-1, with D tentatively TRBD1 (6 bases). The CDR3 extends over 13 amino acids. Germline V gene sequence: CDR1 SGHAT, CDR2 FQNNGV. The CDR3 DNA sequence: TGTGCCTGCAGCTCCCACAGGGATACTGAGCAGTTCTTC. Translated, it gives CACSSHRDTEQFF.

A few counts support this clonotype. This chain joins TRBV7-9 and TRBJ2-1; perhaps TRBD2 as D (5 bases). V was trimmed by 5 bases and J by 7 bases, leaving 12 bases between them. Per the germline V gene, CDR1 is SEHNR and CDR2 is FQNEAQ (reference sequence). The CDR3 covers 13 residues. Here the CDR3 DNA reads TGTGCCAGCAGCCTACTCGGGATGAATGAGCAGTTCTTC. Protein: CASSLLGMNEQFF.

This clonotype showed up just a few times. The rearrangement uses TRBV12-3 or TRBV12-4 and TRBJ2-5; 7 bases map to TRBD2. V lost 3 bases, J lost 5 bases, and 6 bases stayed unmatched. This CDR3 is built from 14 residues. As DNA, the CDR3 is TGTGCCAGCAGTTTTGCGGGAGTTTTGGAGACCCAGTACTTC. As protein: CASSFAGVLETQYF.

A few counts support this clonotype. This rearrangement joins TRBV29-1 to TRBJ2-7; D ambiguous. Germline values: CDR1 SQVTM, CDR2 ANQGSEA. V was clipped by 7 bases and J by 0 bases, with 16 bases between them. The CDR3 totals 14 residues. Written as DNA, the CDR3 is TGCAGCGCCCGAACAAGGTCCAGCTCCTACGAGCAGTACTTC. Translated: CSARTRSSSYEQYF.

The rearrangement uses TRBV5-1 and TRBJ2-1, with 7 bases that match TRBD1. The germline V gene encodes CDR1 SGHRS and CDR2 YFSETQ. CDR3 length: 14 residues. V dropped 5 bases and J dropped 2; count of bases not matched to a gene: 4. The CDR3 region has the DNA TGCGCCAGCAGAGAACAGGGGACCTACAATGAGCAGTTCTTC. This codes for CASREQGTYNEQFF.

This clonotype was seen a few times. The chain carries TRBV20-1 and TRBJ2-4; TRBD2 matches at 9 bases. V shed 0 bases, J shed 13 bases, and the junction held 19 bases outside the gene matches. Germline V CDR1 and CDR2: DFQATT, SNEGSKA (reference sequence). CDR3 length: 17 amino acids. CDR3 in amino acids: CSARDRAGGHRYNEQYF. CDR3 coding DNA: TGCAGTGCTAGAGATCGAGCGGGAGGACACCGCTACAATGAGCAGTACTTC.

This clonotype was observed a handful of times. The chain uses TRBV20-1 and TRBJ1-1; D remains unclear. The CDR3 is made up of 10 amino acids. Trimming stripped 5 bases from V and 6 bases from J, with 7 bases between. Germline CDR1 DFQATT, CDR2 SNEGSKA (reference sequence). In nucleotides, the CDR3 is TGCAGTGCTGTAGCACCTGAAGCTTTCTTT. Translating gives CSAVAPEAFF.

This clonotype was recorded only once. V and J are TRBV19 and TRBJ2-3; 8 nucleotides line up with TRBD2. V lost 10 bases and J lost 4; bases outside the gene matches: 10. CDR3 length equals 14 residues. Germline assignment: CDR1 LNHDA and CDR2 SQIVND (reference sequence). The CDR3 region has the DNA TGTGCCATTTCGCGGGAGGCGATGGCAGATACGCAGTATTTT. This gives the protein CAISREAMADTQYF.

The chain has TRBV5-5 and TRBJ1-2; D uncertain. The CDR3 has 12 residues. From germline, CDR1 is SGHKS and CDR2 YYEKEE (reference sequence). V lost 0 bases to trimming and J lost 7 bases, with 7 bases between them. The CDR3 region is CASSLDRFGYTF. DNA for the CDR3: TGTGCCAGCAGCTTGGACCGTTTTGGCTACACCTTC.

The rearrangement joins TRBV28 to TRBJ2-3, with D possibly TRBD1 on 6 matching bases. Germline lookup yields CDR1 MDHEN and CDR2 SYDVKM. V lost 5 bases, J lost 2 bases, and 23 bases lay in between. CDR3 length equals 18 residues. The CDR3 is CASSLRSPRTGFTDTQYF. In nucleotides, the CDR3 is TGTGCCAGCAGTCTTCGCTCGCCACGAACAGGGTTCACAGATACGCAGTATTTT.

V gene TRBV10-3 combines with J gene TRBJ2-2, with TRBD1 matching over 8 bases. Germline assignment: CDR1 ENHRY and CDR2 SYGVKD. V was clipped by 6 bases and J by 1 base; unmatched bases: 1. The CDR3 is 14 amino acids. This CDR3 reads CAIRDRVNTGELFF. The CDR3 DNA sequence: TGTGCCATCAGGGACAGGGTGAACACCGGGGAGCTGTTTTTT.

The rearrangement joins TRBV7-8 to TRBJ2-5; 14 nucleotides agree with TRBD2. The J call may be incorrect, as the DNA end agrees better with TRBJ2-7. The germline V gene encodes CDR1 SGHVS and CDR2 FQNEAQ. This CDR3 region has 16 residues. CDR3: CASSRLAGGPSSEQYF. CDR3 sequence (DNA): TGTGCCAGCAGCCGACTAGCGGGGGGGCCGAGCTCCGAGCAGTACTTC.

The rearrangement links TRBV5-1 to TRBJ1-1; D unresolved. Germline loops: CDR1 SGHRS, CDR2 YFSETQ. The CDR3 covers 16 residues. Trimming left V 1 base short and J 2 bases short, with 15 bases between. CDR3 DNA: TGCGCCAGCAGCTTGCTGACGGCTAACGCTAACACTGAAGCTTTCTTT. It translates to CASSLLTANANTEAFF.

The table lists this clonotype with a few counts. The chain uses TRBV2 and TRBJ2-7; D is possibly TRBD1 (6 bases). Germline V CDR1 and CDR2: SNHLY, FYNNEI. The germline V and J ends were trimmed by 3 bases and 3 bases, with 9 bases remaining between them. There are 13 residues in the CDR3. The CDR3 sequence is CASSDGTYYEQYF. CDR3 DNA: TGTGCCAGCAGTGATGGGACATACTACGAGCAGTACTTC.

This clonotype showed up many times. The chain employs TRBV9 and TRBJ2-7; D is undetermined. Germline V gives CDR1 SGDLS, CDR2 YYNGEE. The V end was cut by 0 bases, the J end by 0 bases, with 10 bases between. This CDR3 has 15 residues. The CDR3 here is CASSVDGSFSYEQYF. The CDR3 coding sequence is TGTGCCAGCAGCGTAGACGGTTCCTTCTCCTACGAGCAGTACTTC. The full variable domain, its missing parts supplied by reference TRBV9 and TRBJ2-7, is DSGVTQTPKHLITATGQRVTLRCSPRSGDLSVYWYQQSLDQGLQFLIQYYNGEERAKGNILERFSAQQFPDLHSELNLSSLELGDSALYFCASSVDGSFSYEQYFGPGTRLTVT.